This is a list of T cell receptor beta chains from one sample in a study of monozygotic twins with inflammatory bowel disease. TCRdb re-called the 5' RACE reads and catalogs CDR3 proteins one per entry, DNA excluded. This sample contains about 210,000 distinct CDR3 sequences. Sequenced: blood. The receptors stem from a human donor with ulcerative colitis or Crohn's disease, or a healthy co-twin of an affected twin (not recorded which). Both conserved end residues are part of each CDR3. The order of the fields is V gene, J gene, CDR3 protein.

TRBV19	TRBJ2-1	CASSLDSNYNEQFF
TRBV27	TRBJ1-2	CASSLGPGNYGYTF
TRBV18	TRBJ1-1	CASSPPDRNTEAFF
TRBV21-1	TRBJ1-4	CASSKGRGAARGEKLFF
TRBV5-1	TRBJ2-1	CASSSGGTSGFSYNEQFF
TRBV5-5	TRBJ1-5	CASSLRIPENQPQHF
TRBV5-5	TRBJ1-2	CASSILTGGDGYTF
TRBV5-1	TRBJ2-3	CASSLEDRTSGLSTDTQYF
TRBV5-4	TRBJ2-3	CASSSPGTTDTDTQYF
TRBV5-1	TRBJ2-5	CASSPSIFPETQYF
TRBV3-1	TRBJ1-1	CASSQRGAPGRTEAFF
TRBV20-1	TRBJ2-4	CSATPGQGAPDIQYF
TRBV15	TRBJ2-3	CATSRTLAAGDTQYF
TRBV5-1	TRBJ2-1	CASSSSGHLNNEQFF
TRBV5-1	TRBJ2-7	CASSLAWTATYEQYF
TRBV19	TRBJ2-7	CASSADSRIATYEQYF
TRBV7-6	TRBJ2-5	CASSLRAGSQETQYF
TRBV4-1	TRBJ1-1	CASSQGTGAGDTEAFF
TRBV6-5	TRBJ1-6	CAAGGGNNSPLHF
TRBV20-1	TRBJ2-7	CSATPAGSEQYF